What follows are 28 T cell receptor beta chains derived from one specimen sequenced in a study of PD-1 blockade in mismatch repair-deficient tumors. TCRdb's copy holds only in-frame clones and misses some; the assay was immunoSEQ multiplex PCR. Here the sample spans some 120,000 clones, around 87% being singletons. This sample comprised peripheral blood, obtained 44 weeks after starting pembrolizumab. Receptors were obtained from an adult with mismatch repair-deficient cancer.

This chain connects TRBV4-1 to TRBJ2-4, with unresolved D. V was cut by 0 bases and J by 0 bases, with 12 bases left in between. Germline V gene data show CDR1 as MGHRA and CDR2 as YSYEKL. CDR3 length: 17 residues. CDR3 bases: TGCGCCAGCAGCCAAGAAACGGTCGCCCTAGCCAAAAACATTCAGTACTTC. It is translated as CASSQETVALAKNIQYF.

The chain couples TRBV29-1 to TRBJ2-2; 9 bases fit TRBD1. CDR3 length equals 17 residues. V trimming: 6 bases; J trimming: 4 bases; junction bases outside the gene matches: 15. Germline CDR1 and CDR2: SQVTM and ANQGSEA. The CDR3 is CSVRGTGRRGGTGELFF. The CDR3 region has the DNA TGCAGCGTACGCGGGACAGGGCGGCGGGGTGGCACCGGGGAGCTGTTTTTT.

V gene TRBV21-1 combines with J gene TRBJ2-1; TRBD1, as called in the table, went unchecked against the DNA. TRBV21-1 is recorded as a pseudogene. The CDR3 is 20 amino acids. CDR3: CASSIGDSYSKILSYNEQFF. Here the CDR3 DNA reads TGTGCCAGCTCAATCGGGGACAGCTATTCCAAAATCCTCTCCTACAATGAGCAGTTCTTC.

The chain employs TRBV28 and TRBJ2-1; 12 bases map to TRBD2. The ends lost 1 base at V and 7 bases at J; junction bases unmatched: 14. The CDR3 consists of 19 residues. The V gene's germline CDR1 is MDHEN and CDR2 SYDVKM. CDR3: CASSLFPTSGRVIRNEQFF. CDR3 nucleotides: TGTGCCAGCAGTTTATTCCCGACTAGCGGGAGAGTTATTCGTAATGAGCAGTTCTTC.

This clone was detected a few times. The rearrangement links TRBV4-1 to TRBJ2-7, with TRBD2 as a possible D gene (6 bases). Germline V lookup: CDR1 MGHRA, CDR2 YSYEKL. This CDR3 is built from 13 residues. Trimming left V 5 bases short and J 13 bases short, with 21 bases between. The DNA of the CDR3 is TGCGCCAGCAGCTCTACAGCCCTGGGACTGCCATACTTC. It yields the protein CASSSTALGLPYF.

This clone was recorded only once. V gene TRBV19 combines with J gene TRBJ2-1; no definite D call. V dropped 3 bases and J dropped 0 bases, with 9 bases sitting between them. This CDR3 has 15 residues. Germline V lookup: CDR1 LNHDA, CDR2 SQIVND (reference sequence). The CDR3 here is CASSIPPGSYNEQFF. In DNA, the CDR3 is TGTGCCAGTAGTATCCCCCCGGGCTCCTACAATGAGCAGTTCTTC.

There are a few counts of this clone. This rearrangement joins TRBV30 to TRBJ1-5; maybe TRBD1 (6 bases). Deletions cut 1 base from V and 3 bases from J, with 7 bases between. This CDR3 has 13 amino acids. Looked up from germline, CDR1 is GTSNPN and CDR2 is SVGIG (reference sequence). CDR3 nucleotides: TGTGCCTGGAGTGGACAGGACAATCAGCCCCAGCATTTT. It translates to CAWSGQDNQPQHF.

This chain joins TRBV28 and TRBJ2-3; 13 bases are shared with TRBD2. After removal of 3 bases from V and 2 bases from J, the junction contained 11 bases not matched to a gene. The CDR3 contains 19 residues. CDR1 is MDHEN, CDR2 SYDVKM, per germline. CDR3 nucleotide sequence: TGTGCCAGCAGTTTCCGGACTAGCGGGAGAAGGAGGTCCACAGATACGCAGTATTTT. Protein sequence: CASSFRTSGRRRSTDTQYF. Full variable domain (rest looked up from reference TRBV28 and TRBJ2-3): DVKVTQSSRYLVKRTGEKVFLECVQDMDHENMFWYRQDPGLGLRLIYFSYDVKMKEKGDIPEGYSVSREKKERFSLILESASTNQTSMYLCASSFRTSGRRRSTDTQYFGPGTRLTVL.

The sample holds one count of this clone. This chain joins TRBV6-6 and TRBJ1-2; 10 nucleotides line up with TRBD1. CDR3 size: 14 residues. V dropped 3 bases and J dropped 7; count of bases not matched to a gene: 5. CDR1 and CDR2 from the germline V gene are MNHNY and SVGAGI (reference sequence). The CDR3 loop is CASSYSTGGSGYTF. The CDR3 region has the DNA TGTGCCAGCAGTTATTCGACAGGGGGCTCTGGCTACACCTTC.

This sequence joins TRBV7-9 and TRBJ2-5; no clear D gene. The length of the CDR3 is 13 residues. V gave up 3 bases and J gave up 0 bases, with 5 bases separating them. Looked up from germline, CDR1 is SEHNR and CDR2 is FQNEAQ (reference sequence). The DNA for the CDR3 is TGTGCCAGCAGCTTCTGGGACCAAGAGACCCAGTACTTC. Its protein product is CASSFWDQETQYF.

This chain joins TRBV9 and TRBJ2-1, with a tentative D call TRBD2 (6 bases). The V and J ends lost 3 bases and 5 bases respectively, with 12 bases between them. In germline, CDR1 is SGDLS, CDR2 YYNGEE. There are 14 residues in the CDR3. The CDR3 bases are TGTGCCAGCAGCGAATCGGGAGACCACAATGAGCAGTTCTTC. Protein product: CASSESGDHNEQFF.

The rearrangement joins TRBV5-1 to TRBJ2-7, with TRBD2 matching over 7 bases. Germline CDR1 and CDR2: SGHRS and YFSETQ. This CDR3 has 14 amino acids. The J segment lost 1 base and the V segment lost 7 bases, leaving 8 bases of the junction unmatched. CDR3 region: CASQGSGRSYEQYF. In nucleotides, the CDR3 is TGCGCCAGCCAAGGGTCCGGGAGGTCCTACGAGCAGTACTTC.

The chain joins TRBV4-2 to TRBJ2-7; 10 positions match TRBD1. The CDR3 is made up of 18 amino acids. Unmatched junction bases numbered 10, after V lost 0 bases and J lost 2 bases. Germline-derived CDR1 and CDR2 are LGHNA and YNFKEQ. The CDR3 reads CASSQEVQGDRGPYEQYF. In DNA, the CDR3 is TGTGCCAGCAGCCAAGAGGTCCAAGGGGACAGGGGCCCCTACGAGCAGTACTTC.

The chain is built from TRBV6-1 and TRBJ1-5; tentatively, D is TRBD1 (6 bases). Germline values: CDR1 MNHNS, CDR2 SASEGT. With 6 bases removed from V and 4 bases from J, the gap between germline ends came to 13 bases. The CDR3 is 14 amino acids. CDR3 loop: CASSQGFSNQPQHF. The DNA for the CDR3 is TGTGCCAGCAGCCAGGGGTTTAGTAATCAGCCCCAGCATTTT.

The chain has TRBV5-4 and TRBJ2-7; 10 bases map to TRBD2. V lost 4 bases to trimming and J lost 6 bases; unmatched junction nucleotides: 4. This CDR3 contains 13 residues. Germline V gene data show CDR1 as SGHNT and CDR2 as YYREEE (reference sequence). The CDR3 protein is CASSQIAGGEQYF. CDR3 sequence (DNA): TGTGCCAGCAGCCAGATAGCGGGAGGCGAGCAGTACTTC.

CDR3 loop: CASSPTGRSGAFF. CDR3 nucleotide sequence: TGTGCCAGCAGCCCAACGGGAAGGTCGGGCGCTTTCTTT. The chain recombines TRBV13 with TRBJ1-1; unclear D gene. The germline V gene has CDR1 PRHDT and CDR2 FYEKMQ (reference sequence). The CDR3 is made up of 13 amino acids. The ends were cut back, 5 bases at V and 11 bases at J, with 18 bases in the middle.

This chain joins TRBV4-2 and TRBJ2-5, with D tentatively TRBD2 (7 bases). The CDR3 length is 16 residues. Germline loops: CDR1 LGHNA, CDR2 YNFKEQ. V shed 1 base and J shed 2 bases, with 14 bases lying between them. The CDR3 loop is CASSQVGGLGQETQYF. CDR3 coding DNA: TGTGCCAGCAGCCAAGTGGGGGGGCTGGGACAAGAGACCCAGTACTTC.

This chain links TRBV27 with TRBJ1-2; possible D gene TRBD1, 5 bases. Trimming took off 2 bases at V and 4 bases at J, with 14 bases between the two ends. The CDR3 loop spans 15 amino acids. From germline, CDR1 is MNHEY and CDR2 SMNVEV (reference sequence). CDR3 in DNA: TGTGCCAGCAGTTTAAGTCCGGGACTATTCTATGGCTACACCTTC. Translating it yields CASSLSPGLFYGYTF.

A word on this clone: Given a much more abundant clone one base away, this may be a read error. The chain combines TRBV6-5 with TRBJ2-2, with unresolved D. Trimming took 2 bases from V and 3 from J, leaving 4 bases between them. Per germline, CDR1 MNHEY and CDR2 SVGAGI. The CDR3 contains 13 residues. The CDR3 DNA is TGTGCCAGCAGTTACCGGGACACCGGGGAGCTGTTTTTT. Amino acids: CASSYRDTGELFF.

The genes are TRBV19 and TRBJ2-2; D is unclear. The ends were cut back, 0 bases at V and 3 bases at J, with 5 bases in the middle. CDR1 is LNHDA, CDR2 SQIVND, per germline (reference sequence). This CDR3 comprises 14 residues. The CDR3 region is CASSIDRHTGELFF. CDR3 bases: TGTGCCAGTAGTATAGATCGCCACACCGGGGAGCTGTTTTTT.

The chain combines TRBV11-3 with TRBJ2-1, with D tentatively TRBD2 (5 bases). This CDR3 spans 15 amino acids. Germline CDR1 is SGHNT and CDR2 is YENEEA. Trimming took off 5 bases at V and 9 bases at J, with 20 bases between the two ends. The CDR3 loop is CASSPRRAGSGEQFF. The CDR3 nucleotides are TGTGCCAGCAGCCCGCGGCGGGCCGGCTCGGGTGAGCAGTTCTTC.

The gene calls are TRBV12-5 and TRBJ2-3, with 9 bases lining up with TRBD1. CDR3 size: 15 residues. V shed 6 bases, J shed 3 bases, and the junction held 7 bases outside the gene matches. The germline CDR1 and CDR2 sequences are LGHNT and FRNRAP. The CDR3, as DNA: TGTGCTAGTGGCGGGGGACAGGGTGAGACAGATACGCAGTATTTT. Its translation: CASGGGQGETDTQYF.

This rearrangement joins TRBV7-9 to TRBJ2-3, with TRBD2 matching 12 bases. CDR3 size: 17 residues. The junction had 11 bases not matched to a gene; V was cut back by 2 bases and J by 8 bases. The germline gives CDR1 SEHNR, CDR2 FQNEAQ (reference sequence). CDR3 bases: TGTGCCAGCAGCTTACTTCGGACTAGCGGGATAATTCCTACGCAGTATTTT. It translates to CASSLLRTSGIIPTQYF.

V is TRBV7-2 and J is TRBJ2-3; D possibly uses TRBD1 or TRBD2 (5 bases each). Germline V gene data show CDR1 as SGHTA and CDR2 as FQGNSA. This CDR3 is 13 amino acids long. Trimming cost V 5 bases and J 10 bases, with 16 bases left between them. In nucleotides, the CDR3 is TGTGCCAGCAGCCCATATTGGGGGTCTGCGCAGTATTTT. Residues: CASSPYWGSAQYF. Looking up the rest from reference TRBV7-2 and TRBJ2-3 gives the full variable domain: GAGVSQSPSNKVTEKGKDVELRCDPISGHTALYWYRQSLGQGLEFLIYFQGNSAPDKSGLPSDRFSAERTGGSVSTLTIQRTQQEDSAVYLCASSPYWGSAQYFGPGTRLTVL.

This chain uses TRBV7-9 with TRBJ2-7; TRBD2 aligns across 9 bases. Per germline, CDR1 SEHNR and CDR2 FQNEAQ (reference sequence). This CDR3 spans 15 amino acids. The V and J ends lost 3 bases and 7 bases, in that order; junction bases with no gene match: 10. In DNA, the CDR3 is TGTGCCAGCAGCTTCGTGCGGACTAGCGTGGTGGAGCAGTACTTC. Its translation is CASSFVRTSVVEQYF.

The chain links TRBV28 to TRBJ2-7; possibly TRBD1 for D (6 bases). The CDR3 covers 15 residues. Looked up from germline, CDR1 is MDHEN and CDR2 is SYDVKM. V lost 2 bases and J lost 1, with 12 bases in between. The CDR3: CASSLDRSFSYEQYF. DNA of the CDR3: TGTGCCAGCAGTTTAGACAGGAGTTTTTCCTACGAGCAGTACTTC.

The chain couples TRBV9 to TRBJ2-4; TRBD1 aligns across 8 bases. There are 16 residues in the CDR3. CDR1 and CDR2 from the germline V gene are SGDLS and YYNGEE. With V trimmed by 4 bases and J by 0 bases, 6 bases remained unmatched. The CDR3 region is CASSPGRGQAKNIQYF. Written as DNA, the CDR3 is TGTGCCAGCAGCCCCGGCAGGGGGCAAGCCAAAAACATTCAGTACTTC.

V and J are TRBV5-1 and TRBJ2-7; D uncertain. The length of the CDR3 is 14 residues. V lost 0 bases to trimming and J lost 1 base, with 8 bases between them. The germline CDR1 and CDR2 sequences are SGHRS and YFSETQ. Here the CDR3 DNA reads TGCGCCAGCAGCTTGGGGTCAGTATCCTACGAGCAGTACTTC. It codes for CASSLGSVSYEQYF.